The 4 T cell receptor beta chains listed next were all sequenced from one sample in a study of blood T cell repertoires in COVID-19. Clones were read by immunoSEQ multiplex PCR, and TCRdb kept only the in-frame ones, dropping some. The sample consists of some 110,000 clones, 85% to 90% of them appearing once. Material for sequencing was peripheral blood. All receptors come from a human donor in a cohort sampled during active COVID-19.

This chain uses TRBV5-1 with TRBJ2-7, with a possible D match to TRBD1 (6 bases). Trimming cost V 4 bases and J 0 bases, with 11 bases left between them. The germline V gene encodes CDR1 SGHRS and CDR2 YFSETQ. CDR3 length: 14 amino acids. The CDR3 protein is CASSPGTRSYEQYF. The CDR3 nucleotides are TGCGCCAGCAGCCCCGGGACACGCTCCTACGAGCAGTACTTC. Full variable domain (outside the CDR3, taken from reference TRBV5-1 and TRBJ2-7): KAGVTQTPRYLIKTRGQQVTLSCSPISGHRSVSWYQQTPGQGLQFLFEYFSETQRNKGNFPGRFSGRQFSNSRSEMNVSTLELGDSALYLCASSPGTRSYEQYFGPGTRLTVT.

CDR3 nucleotides: TGCGCCAGCAGCTGGTACGATAATCAGGAAAAACTGTTTTTT. Its protein product is CASSWYDNQEKLFF. J is TRBJ1-4 and V is TRBV5-1; D not resolved. The V and J ends lost 3 bases and 8 bases respectively, with 14 bases between them. This CDR3 has 14 residues. The germline V gene has CDR1 SGHRS and CDR2 YFSETQ.

V is TRBV19 and J is TRBJ2-2; tentatively, D is TRBD2 (5 bases). The CDR3 runs 14 residues. The V end was cut by 9 bases, the J end by 5 bases, with 16 bases between. Germline V gives CDR1 LNHDA, CDR2 SQIVND (reference sequence). The CDR3 coding sequence is TGTGCCAGCCCCTCTCCCCCGGGGACCGGGGAGCTGTTTTTT. Translating gives CASPSPPGTGELFF.

V usage is TRBV4-1 and J usage is TRBJ1-2; perhaps TRBD1 as D (6 bases). V dropped 3 bases and J dropped 14 bases, with 22 bases sitting between them. The CDR3 has 14 residues. From germline, CDR1 is MGHRA and CDR2 YSYEKL. The CDR3 loop reads CASSQGGGLISYTF. CDR3 coding DNA: TGCGCCAGCAGCCAGGGTGGGGGCCTCATTTCGTATACCTTC.